This TCR beta chain is drawn from a study of CD8+CD57+ T cells in acquired aplastic anemia. As for the study in general: Each DNA sample taken from sorted CD4+ and CD8+ cells came to about 3.2 ug on average. Healthy CD8+ samples averaged approximately 11 million reads.

Study results and limitations: Significance was not reached for CD8+ Simpson's diversity between patients and controls. Patients and controls were found to share fewer than 35 CD8+ CDR3 sequences.

This clonotype was seen at least ten times. Its antigen is unknown. Genomic DNA, serving as template, underwent TCR beta VDJ and CDR3 profiling. TCRdb re-called the reads with MiXCR, one entry per CDR3 protein. The sample lists around 170,000 distinct CDR3 sequences, around half seen once, with 2.5% to 3.5% in the top ten. Trimming shortened V by 2 bases and J by 3 bases, and 13 bases separated the two germline ends. The CDR3 has 16 amino acids. The chain has TRBV12-3 or TRBV12-4 and TRBJ2-2; TRBD1 might be the D (6 bases). The source of this sequence is a human donor in good health. Material for sequencing was sorted CD4+, CD8+, or CD8+CD57+ T cells (not recorded which) from PBMCs. As DNA, the CDR3 is TGTGCCAGCAGTTTACACGGGACAAGGGACACCGGGGAGCTGTTTTTT. This codes for CASSLHGTRDTGELFF.